This T cell receptor (beta chain) was captured by sequencing in a study of CD8 T cells in ankylosing spondylitis. This clonotype is medium-sized within its sample. MiXCR, run by TCRdb on the 5' RACE reads, gives a single entry per CDR3 protein. This table holds approximately 60,000 distinct CDR3 sequences, around 6.4% found once. Sequenced sample: synovial fluid, either unsorted or a sorted T cell fraction (not recorded which). The TCR comes from a male donor with ankylosing spondylitis.

CDR3 loop: CATSDLLRSAQYF. The DNA for the CDR3 is TGTGCCACCAGTGATTTGTTGCGGAGCGCGCAGTACTTC. The V call is TRBV24-1, the J call TRBJ2-5, with unresolved D. Trimming took off 0 bases at V and 11 bases at J, with 12 bases between the two ends. This CDR3 is built from 13 residues. Germline lookup yields CDR1 KGHDR and CDR2 SFDVKD.